This T cell receptor (beta chain) is drawn from a study of T cells in localized non-small cell lung cancer (dated by TCRdb to about 2020). Broadly, across the study: The study examined T cell repertoires in 200 to 300 patients with early-stage NSCLC and compared tumors with uninvolved tumor-adjacent lungs. The cohort was made up of around 220 treatment-naive NSCLC patients whose localized lung tumors had been resected. Of the NSCLC patients, 129 were male and approximately 110 were female, and the mean age was approximately 64 years. Paper-wide results and their limitations: Since the design was exploratory, TCR variables were selected using unadjusted p-values with no false-discovery rate correction. Of the top 100 tumor clones, a median of roughly 53 were detected in paired uninvolved adjacent lung; about 28 were also among that lung's top 100. Because multi-region tumor sequencing was not done, intratumor heterogeneity could not be ruled out. Longer overall survival was associated with higher blood T cell density, whereas shorter survival was associated with higher adjacent-lung clonality. Uninvolved tumor-adjacent lung showed the highest T cell clonality, higher than tumor, which suggests more focused antigenic responses in the uninvolved tumor-adjacent lung.

The CDR3 numbers 15 residues from cysteine through phenylalanine. Only the CDR3 part of the read is kept: 45 bases, read in frame from the first base. The junction shows trimming of 6 bases on V and 7 bases on J, and the gene matches do not reach 12 bases of it. From a lookup of the germline V gene, CDR1 and CDR2 are SGHTA and FQGNSA. In this sample, this clone turned up once. The antigen this receptor binds is unknown. No much larger clone is present one base from it, and per-base qualities are unavailable. TCR beta CDR3 regions were sequenced from DNA using the immunoSEQ Assay. Turning to the authors' computational methods: T cell density was computed as TCR beta template counts normalized to usable DNA estimated by amplifying housekeeping genes. Richness was estimated using the preseqR package, with extrapolation to 400,000 templates for PBMC samples and to 120,000 templates for tissue samples. Clonality was defined as one minus Pielou's evenness. Tissue-enriched TCRs were identified by differential abundance testing using productive amino-acid clonotypes, minimum total count 5 and alpha 0.1. The Jaccard Index and the Morisita Overlap Index were used to measure repertoire overlap between compartments. TCR beta CDR3s were clustered by GLIPH together with public tetramer-defined viral CDR3s, and at least three viral sequences plus V-gene enrichment were required for viral motifs. Here the immuneACCESS table is served through TCRdb, limited to in-frame sequences with V and J called. Missing clones are a known gap in these copies; in checked studies unresolved V genes cover under half, and the rest lacks a known reason. The V and J calls and clone size come from that table; D and trimming were worked out from the DNA. In all, the sample holds about 40,000 clones, and around 87% of those were seen once. Around 3.7% of the sample is held by the ten biggest clonotypes.

At diagnosis, tumor, uninvolved tumor-adjacent lung and peripheral blood were collected and then preserved as a mix of FFPE and fresh-frozen material. Blood samples were analyzed as peripheral blood mononuclear cells for TCR repertoire profiling. This TCR was recovered from a man between 18 and 50 years old with stage I lung adenocarcinoma. The receptor chain draws on TRBV7-2 and TRBJ2-3, with 8 bases in between that match TRBD2. The starting material was peripheral blood, obtained before any cancer treatment. The DNA sequence follows: TGTGCCAGCAGGACGCCGGGGGGGCCTCTCCATACGCAGTATTTT. Its translation reads: CASRTPGGPLHTQYF.